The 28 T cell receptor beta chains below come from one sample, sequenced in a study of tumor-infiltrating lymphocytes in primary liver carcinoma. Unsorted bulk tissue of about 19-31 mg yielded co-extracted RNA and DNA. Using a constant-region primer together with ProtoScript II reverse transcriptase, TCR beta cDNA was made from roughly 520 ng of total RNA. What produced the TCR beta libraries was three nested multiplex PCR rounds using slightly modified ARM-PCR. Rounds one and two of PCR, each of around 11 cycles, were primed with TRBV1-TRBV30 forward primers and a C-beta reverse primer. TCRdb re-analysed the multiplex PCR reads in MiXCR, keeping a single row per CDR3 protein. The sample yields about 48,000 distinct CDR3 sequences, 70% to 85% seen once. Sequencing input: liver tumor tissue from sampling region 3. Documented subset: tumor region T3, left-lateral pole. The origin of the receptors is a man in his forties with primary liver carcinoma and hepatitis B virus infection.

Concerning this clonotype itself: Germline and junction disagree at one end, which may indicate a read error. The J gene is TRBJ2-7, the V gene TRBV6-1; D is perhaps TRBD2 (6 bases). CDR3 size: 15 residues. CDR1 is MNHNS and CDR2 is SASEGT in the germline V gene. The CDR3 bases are TGTGCCATCAGTGACGACGGACGCGGGGTCTACGAGCAGTACTTC. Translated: CAISDDGRGVYEQYF.

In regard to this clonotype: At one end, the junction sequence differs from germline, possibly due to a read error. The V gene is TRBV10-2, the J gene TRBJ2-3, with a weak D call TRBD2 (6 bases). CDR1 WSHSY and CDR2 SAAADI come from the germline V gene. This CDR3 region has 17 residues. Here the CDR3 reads CASSEWTNGRGADTLYF. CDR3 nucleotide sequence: TGCGCCAGCAGTGAATGGACTAACGGGAGAGGGGCGGATACGCTGTATTTT.

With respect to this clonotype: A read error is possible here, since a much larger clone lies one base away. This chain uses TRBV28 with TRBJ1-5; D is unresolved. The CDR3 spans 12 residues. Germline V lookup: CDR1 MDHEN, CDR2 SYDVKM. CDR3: CTSSLQGQPQHF. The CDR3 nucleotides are TGTACCAGCAGTTTACAAGGACAGCCCCAGCATTTT. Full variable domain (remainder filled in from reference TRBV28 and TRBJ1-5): DVKVTQSSRYLVKRTGEKVFLECVQDMDHENMFWYRQDPGLGLRLIYFSYDVKMKEKGDIPEGYSVSREKKERFSLILESASTNQTSMYLCTSSLQGQPQHFGDGTRLSIL.

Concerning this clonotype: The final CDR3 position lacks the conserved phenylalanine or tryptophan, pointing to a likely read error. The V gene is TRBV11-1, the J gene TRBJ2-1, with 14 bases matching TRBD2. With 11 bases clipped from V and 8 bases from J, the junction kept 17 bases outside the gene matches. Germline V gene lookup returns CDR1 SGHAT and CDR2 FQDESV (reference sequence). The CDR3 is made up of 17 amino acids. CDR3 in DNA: TGTGCCTGCAACCTGGGACTAGCGGGAGAAGTTGACTATGAGCAGTTCTAC. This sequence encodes CACNLGLAGEVDYEQFY.

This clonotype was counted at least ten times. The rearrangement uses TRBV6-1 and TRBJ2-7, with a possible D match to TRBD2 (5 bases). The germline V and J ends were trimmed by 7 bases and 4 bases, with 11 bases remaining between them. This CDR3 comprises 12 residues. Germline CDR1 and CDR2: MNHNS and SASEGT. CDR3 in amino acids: CASMYSGYEQYF. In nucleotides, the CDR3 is TGTGCCAGCATGTATTCGGGGTACGAGCAGTACTTC.

CDR3 nucleotide sequence: TGCGCCAGCAACCTCGGGACAGGAGGCCATTACGAGCAGTACTTC. It codes for CASNLGTGGHYEQYF. The chain recombines TRBV4-1 with TRBJ2-7; TRBD1 agrees at 8 bases. Trimming at V came to 7 bases and at J to 4 bases, leaving 12 bases not matched to a gene. The CDR3 covers 15 residues. From germline, CDR1 is MGHRA and CDR2 YSYEKL.

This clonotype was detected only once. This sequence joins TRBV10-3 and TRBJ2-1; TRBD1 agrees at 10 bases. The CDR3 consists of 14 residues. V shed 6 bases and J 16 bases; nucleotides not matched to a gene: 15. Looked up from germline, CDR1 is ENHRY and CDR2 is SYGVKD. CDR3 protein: CAIRVGQGEGAHFF. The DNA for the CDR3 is TGTGCCATCAGAGTCGGACAGGGGGAAGGCGCGCACTTCTTC.

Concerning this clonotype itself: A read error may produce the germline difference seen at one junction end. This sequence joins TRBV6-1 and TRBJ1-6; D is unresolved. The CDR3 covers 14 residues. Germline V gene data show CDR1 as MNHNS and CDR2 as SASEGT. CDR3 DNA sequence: TGTACCAGCGCTCAGGCGTCTGGAAATTCACCCCTCCACTTT. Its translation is CTSAQASGNSPLHF.

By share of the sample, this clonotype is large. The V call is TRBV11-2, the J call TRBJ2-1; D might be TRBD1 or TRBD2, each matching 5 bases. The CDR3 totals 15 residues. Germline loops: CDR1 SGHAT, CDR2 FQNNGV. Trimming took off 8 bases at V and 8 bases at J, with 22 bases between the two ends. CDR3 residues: CASVLGDLRGHEQFF. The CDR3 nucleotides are TGTGCCAGCGTACTAGGGGACCTCCGGGGACATGAGCAGTTCTTC.

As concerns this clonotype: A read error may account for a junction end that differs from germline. CDR3 DNA: TGCAGCATTGGTAACCTAGCGGGAGTGTACGATGAACAGTTCTTC. Translated: CSIGNLAGVYDEQFF. The J gene is TRBJ2-1, the V gene TRBV29-1, with 10 bases matching TRBD2. Germline assignment: CDR1 SQVTM and CDR2 ANQGSEA. The CDR3 contains 15 residues.

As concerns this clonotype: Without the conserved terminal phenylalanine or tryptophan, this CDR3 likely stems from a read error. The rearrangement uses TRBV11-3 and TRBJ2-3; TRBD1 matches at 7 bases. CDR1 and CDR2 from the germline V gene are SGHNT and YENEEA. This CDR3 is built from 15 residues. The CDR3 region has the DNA TGTACCAGCAGCTTAGGGGGACAGACCACAGATACGCAGTATTCT. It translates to CTSSLGGQTTDTQYS.

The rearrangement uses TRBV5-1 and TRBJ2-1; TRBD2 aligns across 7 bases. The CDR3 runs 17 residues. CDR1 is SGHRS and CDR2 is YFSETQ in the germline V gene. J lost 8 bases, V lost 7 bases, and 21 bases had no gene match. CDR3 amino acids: CASWMGYSSGGQDEQFF. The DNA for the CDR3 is TGCGCCAGCTGGATGGGGTATTCTAGCGGAGGTCAGGATGAGCAGTTCTTC.

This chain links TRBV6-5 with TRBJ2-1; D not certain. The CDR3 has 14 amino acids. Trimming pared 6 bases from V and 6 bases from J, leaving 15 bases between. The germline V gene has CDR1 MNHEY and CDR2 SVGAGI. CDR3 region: CASRGWVLCNEQFF. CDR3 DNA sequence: TGTGCCAGCAGAGGGTGGGTCCTCTGCAATGAGCAGTTCTTC.

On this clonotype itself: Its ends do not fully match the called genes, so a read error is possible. The CDR3 nucleotides read TGTGCCAGTAGCTCGGGATCAGAAACGCAGTATTTT. Amino acids: CASSSGSETQYF. The genes are TRBV7-9 and TRBJ2-3, with a tentative D call TRBD2 (5 bases). The CDR3 extends over 12 amino acids. Germline V lookup: CDR1 SEHNR, CDR2 FQNEAQ (reference sequence). The complete variable domain, with remaining parts taken from reference TRBV7-9 and TRBJ2-3, reads DTGVSQNPRHKITKRGQNVTFRCDPISEHNRLYWYRQTLGQGPEFLTYFQNEAQLEKSRLLSDRFSAERPKGSFSTLEIQRTEQGDSAMYLCASSSGSETQYFGPGTRLTVL.

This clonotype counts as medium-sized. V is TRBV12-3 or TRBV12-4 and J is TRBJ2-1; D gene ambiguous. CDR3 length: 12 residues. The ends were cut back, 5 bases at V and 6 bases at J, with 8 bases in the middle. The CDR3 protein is CASSPLFNEQFF. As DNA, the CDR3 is TGTGCCAGCAGTCCTTTGTTCAATGAGCAGTTCTTC.

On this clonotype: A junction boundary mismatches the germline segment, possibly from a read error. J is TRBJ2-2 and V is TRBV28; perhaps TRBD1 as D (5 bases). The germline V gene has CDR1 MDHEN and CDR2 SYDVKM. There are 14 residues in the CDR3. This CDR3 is CVSSPPPDTGELFF. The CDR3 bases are TGTGTCAGCAGTCCCCCCCCGGACACCGGTGAGCTGTTTTTT.

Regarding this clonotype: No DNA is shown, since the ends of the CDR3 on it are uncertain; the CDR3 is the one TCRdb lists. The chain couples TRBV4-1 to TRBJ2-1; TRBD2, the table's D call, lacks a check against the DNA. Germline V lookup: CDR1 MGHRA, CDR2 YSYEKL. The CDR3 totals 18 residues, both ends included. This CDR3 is CASSQVVASGSLWNEQSF.

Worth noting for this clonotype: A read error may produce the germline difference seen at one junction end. The CDR3 sequence: CASSELSSGDEALF. CDR3 DNA sequence: TGTGCCAGCAGTGAATTGAGCAGTGGAGATGAAGCTCTCTTT. The rearrangement links TRBV6-1 to TRBJ1-1; D not resolved. CDR3 size: 14 residues. CDR1 MNHNS and CDR2 SASEGT come from the germline V gene.

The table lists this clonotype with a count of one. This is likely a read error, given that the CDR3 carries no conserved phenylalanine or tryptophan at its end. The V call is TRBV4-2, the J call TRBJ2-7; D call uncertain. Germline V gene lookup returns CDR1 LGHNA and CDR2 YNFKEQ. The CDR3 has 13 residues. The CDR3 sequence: CTGSHLLAYEQYL. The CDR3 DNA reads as TGTACCGGCAGCCATCTTCTGGCCTACGAGCAGTACCTC.

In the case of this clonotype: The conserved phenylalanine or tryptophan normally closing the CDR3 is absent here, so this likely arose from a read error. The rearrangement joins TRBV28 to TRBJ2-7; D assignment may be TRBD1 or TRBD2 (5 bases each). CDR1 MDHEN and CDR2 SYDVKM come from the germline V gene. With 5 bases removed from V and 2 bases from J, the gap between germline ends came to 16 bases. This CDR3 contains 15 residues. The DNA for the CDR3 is TGTGCCAGCAGTCCCCCGGGACCCGCAACCTACGAGCAGTACCTC. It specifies CASSPPGPATYEQYL.

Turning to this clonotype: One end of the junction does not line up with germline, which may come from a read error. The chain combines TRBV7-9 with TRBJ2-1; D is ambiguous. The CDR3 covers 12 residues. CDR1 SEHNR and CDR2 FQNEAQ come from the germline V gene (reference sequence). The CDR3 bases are TGTGCCAGCGGCTTTGTGTACAATGAGCAGTTCTTC. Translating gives CASGFVYNEQFF.

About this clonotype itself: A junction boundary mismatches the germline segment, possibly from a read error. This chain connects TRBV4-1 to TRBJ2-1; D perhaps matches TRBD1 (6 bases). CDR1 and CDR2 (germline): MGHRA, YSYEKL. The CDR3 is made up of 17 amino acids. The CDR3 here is CVSNRSLGASSYNEQFF. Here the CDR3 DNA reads TGCGTCAGCAACCGTTCCTTGGGGGCCAGCTCCTACAATGAGCAGTTCTTC.

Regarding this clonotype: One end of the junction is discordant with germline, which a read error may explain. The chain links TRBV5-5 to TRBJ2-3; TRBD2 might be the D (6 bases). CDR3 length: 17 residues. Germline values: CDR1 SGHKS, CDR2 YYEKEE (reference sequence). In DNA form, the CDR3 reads TGTGTCAGCAACTTTCTGCCGGAGGGAGGTGGGACAGATACGCAGTATTTT. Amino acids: CVSNFLPEGGGTDTQYF.

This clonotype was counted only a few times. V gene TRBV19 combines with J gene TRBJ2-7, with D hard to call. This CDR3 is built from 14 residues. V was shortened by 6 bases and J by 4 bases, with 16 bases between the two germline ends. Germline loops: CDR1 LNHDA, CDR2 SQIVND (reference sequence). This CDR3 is CASSNNVGFYEQYF. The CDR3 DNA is TGTGCCAGTAGCAATAACGTTGGATTTTACGAGCAGTACTTC.

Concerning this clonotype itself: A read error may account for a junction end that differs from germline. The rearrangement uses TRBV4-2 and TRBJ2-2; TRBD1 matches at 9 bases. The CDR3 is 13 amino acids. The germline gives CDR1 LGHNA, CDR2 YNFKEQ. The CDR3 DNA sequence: TGTGCCAACAGGACAGGGGCGGGCGGGGAGCCGTTTTTT. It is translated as CANRTGAGGEPFF.

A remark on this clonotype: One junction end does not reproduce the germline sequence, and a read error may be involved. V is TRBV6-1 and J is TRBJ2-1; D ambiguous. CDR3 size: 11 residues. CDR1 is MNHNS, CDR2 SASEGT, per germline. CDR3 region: CTSSEQNGQFF. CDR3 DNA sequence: TGTACCAGCAGTGAACAGAATGGGCAGTTCTTC.

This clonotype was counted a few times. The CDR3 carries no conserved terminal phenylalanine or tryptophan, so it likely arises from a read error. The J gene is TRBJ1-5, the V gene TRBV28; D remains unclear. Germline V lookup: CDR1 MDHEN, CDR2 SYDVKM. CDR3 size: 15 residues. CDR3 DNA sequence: TGTGCCAGTAGTTCGCCTGGAAGAAGCAATCAGCCCCAGCATTAT. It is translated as CASSSPGRSNQPQHY.

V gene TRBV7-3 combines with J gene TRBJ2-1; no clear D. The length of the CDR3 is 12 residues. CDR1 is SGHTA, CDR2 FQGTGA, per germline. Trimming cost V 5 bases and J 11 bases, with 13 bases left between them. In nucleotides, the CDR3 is TGTGCCAGCAGCACACAGTGGGATAAGCAGTTCTTC. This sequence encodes CASSTQWDKQFF. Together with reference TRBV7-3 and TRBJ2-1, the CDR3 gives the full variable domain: GAGVSQTPSNKVTEKGKYVELRCDPISGHTALYWYRQSLGQGPEFLIYFQGTGAADDSGLPNDRFFAVRPEGSVSTLKIQRTERGDSAVYLCASSTQWDKQFFGPGTRLTVL.